The text below deals with one T cell receptor beta chain. These data belong to a study of blood T cell repertoires in COVID-19. The CDR3 extends over 14 amino acids. V lost 4 bases to trimming and J lost 0 bases, with 5 bases between them. Germline V CDR1 and CDR2: SGHRS, YFSETQ. As handled by the study authors: Using reference gene primer amplification, nucleated cell counts were estimated. Sequencing used immunoSEQ multiplex PCR; TCRdb keeps in-frame clones, though not all of them. Clonal size and the V and J genes are those of that table, whereas D and trimming came from the DNA. The sample includes around 400,000 clones, around 87% of them seen just once.

The V gene is TRBV5-1, the J gene TRBJ1-6; the D is unclear. The sequence was collected from a woman younger than 45 with COVID-19, enrolled during active disease. Material: peripheral blood. The CDR3 coding sequence is TGCGCCAGCAGCCGGGACTCCTATAATTCACCCCTCCACTTT. Translated: CASSRDSYNSPLHF.